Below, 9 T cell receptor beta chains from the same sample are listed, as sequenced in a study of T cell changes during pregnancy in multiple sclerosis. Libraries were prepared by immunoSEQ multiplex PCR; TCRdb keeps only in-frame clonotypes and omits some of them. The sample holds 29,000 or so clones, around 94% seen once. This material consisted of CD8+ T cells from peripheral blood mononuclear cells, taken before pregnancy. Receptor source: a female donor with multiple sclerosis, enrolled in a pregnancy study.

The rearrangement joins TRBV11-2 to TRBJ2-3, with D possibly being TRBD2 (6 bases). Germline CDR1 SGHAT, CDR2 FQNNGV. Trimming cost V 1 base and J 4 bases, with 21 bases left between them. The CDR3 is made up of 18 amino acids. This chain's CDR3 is CASSLGPQVGGYADTQYF. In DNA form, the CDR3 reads TGTGCCAGCAGCTTAGGGCCACAGGTTGGGGGGTATGCAGATACGCAGTATTTT.

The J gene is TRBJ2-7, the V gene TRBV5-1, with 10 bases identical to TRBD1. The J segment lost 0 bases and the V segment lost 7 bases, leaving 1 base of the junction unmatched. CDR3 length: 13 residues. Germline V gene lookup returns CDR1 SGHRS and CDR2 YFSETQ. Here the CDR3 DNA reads TGCGCCAGCGGGACAGGGGACTCCTACGAGCAGTACTTC. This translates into CASGTGDSYEQYF.

CDR3 in amino acids: CASSFAERELAGFHSYNEQFF. CDR3 nucleotide sequence: TGCGCCAGCAGCTTTGCGGAACGTGAACTAGCGGGGTTCCACTCCTACAATGAGCAGTTCTTC. The chain links TRBV5-1 to TRBJ2-1; 10 bases line up with TRBD2. Per germline, CDR1 SGHRS and CDR2 YFSETQ. Trimming removed 2 bases from V and 0 bases from J; junction bases left unmatched: 17. The CDR3 contains 21 residues.

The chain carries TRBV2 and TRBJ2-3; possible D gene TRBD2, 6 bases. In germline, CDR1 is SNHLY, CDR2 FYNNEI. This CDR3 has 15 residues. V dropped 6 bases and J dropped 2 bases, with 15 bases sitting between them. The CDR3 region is CASRARDVDTDTQYF. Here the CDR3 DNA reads TGTGCCAGCAGGGCGCGGGACGTGGACACAGATACGCAGTATTTT.

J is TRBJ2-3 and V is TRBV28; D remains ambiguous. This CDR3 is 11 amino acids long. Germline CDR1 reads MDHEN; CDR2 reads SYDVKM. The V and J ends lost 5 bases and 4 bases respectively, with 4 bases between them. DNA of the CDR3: TGTGCCAGCAGTCCCTCAGATACGCAGTATTTT. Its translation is CASSPSDTQYF.

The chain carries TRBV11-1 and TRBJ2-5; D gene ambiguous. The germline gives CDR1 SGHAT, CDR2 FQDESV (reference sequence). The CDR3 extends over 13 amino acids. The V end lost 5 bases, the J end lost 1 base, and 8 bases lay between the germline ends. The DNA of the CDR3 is TGTGCCAGCAGCCAAGACATCCAAGAGACCCAGTACTTC. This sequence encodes CASSQDIQETQYF.

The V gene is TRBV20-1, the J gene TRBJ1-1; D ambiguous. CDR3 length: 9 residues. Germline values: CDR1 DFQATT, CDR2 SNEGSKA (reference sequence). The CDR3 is CSPNTEAFF. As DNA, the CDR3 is TGCAGCCCAAACACTGAAGCTTTCTTT.

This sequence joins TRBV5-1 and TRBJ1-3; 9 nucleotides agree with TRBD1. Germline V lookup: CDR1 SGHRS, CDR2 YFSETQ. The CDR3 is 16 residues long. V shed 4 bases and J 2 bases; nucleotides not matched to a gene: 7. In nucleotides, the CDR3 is TGCGCCAGCAGCATAAGGACAGGGGAGGCTGGAAACACCATATATTTT. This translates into CASSIRTGEAGNTIYF.

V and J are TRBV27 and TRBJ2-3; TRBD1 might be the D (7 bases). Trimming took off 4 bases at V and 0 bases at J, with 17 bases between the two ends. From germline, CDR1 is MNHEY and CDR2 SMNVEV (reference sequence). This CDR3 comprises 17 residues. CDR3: CASSSYGGQSSTDTQYF. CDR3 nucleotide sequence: TGTGCCAGCAGTTCTTACGGGGGACAGAGCAGCACAGATACGCAGTATTTT.